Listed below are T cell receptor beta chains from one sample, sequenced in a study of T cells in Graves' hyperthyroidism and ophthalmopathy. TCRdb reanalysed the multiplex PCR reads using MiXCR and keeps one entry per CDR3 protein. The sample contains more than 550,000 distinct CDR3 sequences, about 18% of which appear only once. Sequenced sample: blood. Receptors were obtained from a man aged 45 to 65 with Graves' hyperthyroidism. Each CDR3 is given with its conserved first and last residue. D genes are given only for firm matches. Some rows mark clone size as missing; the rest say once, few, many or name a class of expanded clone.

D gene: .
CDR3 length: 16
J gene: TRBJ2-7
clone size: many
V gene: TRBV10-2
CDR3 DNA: TGCGCCAGCAGTGAGTGGCCGGTGGCTGTTTCCTACGAGCAGTACTTC
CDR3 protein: CASSEWPVAVSYEQYF

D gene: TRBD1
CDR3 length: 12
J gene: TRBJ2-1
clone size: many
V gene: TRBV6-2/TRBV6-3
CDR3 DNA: TGTGCCAGCAAAACAGGGGGGAATGAGCAGTTCTTC
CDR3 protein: CASKTGGNEQFF

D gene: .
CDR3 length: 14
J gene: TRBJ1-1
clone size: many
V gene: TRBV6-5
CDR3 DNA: TGTGCCAGCAGTTACGGGCAGGGGCAGGCTGAAGCTTTCTTT
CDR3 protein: CASSYGQGQAEAFF

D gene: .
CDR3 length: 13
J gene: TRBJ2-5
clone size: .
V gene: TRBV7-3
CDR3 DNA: TGTGCCAGCAGCTTGTTCCCGGGGGAGACCCAGTACTTC
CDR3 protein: CASSLFPGETQYF

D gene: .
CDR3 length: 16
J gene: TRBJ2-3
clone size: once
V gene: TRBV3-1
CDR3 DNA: TGTGCCAGCAGCCGGTACGGGGCTTCGAGCACAGATACGCAGTATTTT
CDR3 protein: CASSRYGASSTDTQYF

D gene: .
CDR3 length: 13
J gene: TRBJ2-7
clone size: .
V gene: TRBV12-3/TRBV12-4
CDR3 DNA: TGTGCCAGCAGTACAGGGTTCCCCTACGAGCAGTACTTC
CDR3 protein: CASSTGFPYEQYF

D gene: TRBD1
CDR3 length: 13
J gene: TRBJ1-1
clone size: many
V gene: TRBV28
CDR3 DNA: TGTGCCAGCAGTCCCCGGACAGGACTTAAAGCTTTCTTT
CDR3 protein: CASSPRTGLKAFF

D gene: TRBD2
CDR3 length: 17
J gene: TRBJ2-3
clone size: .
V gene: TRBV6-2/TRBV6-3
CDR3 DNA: TGTGCCAGCAGTCAGGGACTAGCGGACACTCCTACAGATACGCAGTATTTT
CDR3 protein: CASSQGLADTPTDTQYF

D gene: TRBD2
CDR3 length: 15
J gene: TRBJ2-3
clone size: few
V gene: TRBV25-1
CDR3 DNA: TGTGCCAGCAGGGTAGCGGGAGGAAGCACAGATACGCAGTATTTT
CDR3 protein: CASRVAGGSTDTQYF

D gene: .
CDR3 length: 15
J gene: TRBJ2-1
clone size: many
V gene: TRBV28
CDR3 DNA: TGTGCCAGCAGTTCCCCCGGGAGATCTGGGAGTGAGCAGTTCTTC
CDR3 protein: CASSSPGRSGSEQFF

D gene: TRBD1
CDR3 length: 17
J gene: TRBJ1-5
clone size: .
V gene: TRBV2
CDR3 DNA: TGTGCCAGCAGTGAAGGGACAGGGATTCAGGGCAATCAGCCCCAGCATTTT
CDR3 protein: CASSEGTGIQGNQPQHF

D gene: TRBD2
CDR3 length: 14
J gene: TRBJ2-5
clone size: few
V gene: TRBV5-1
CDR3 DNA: TGCGCCAGCAGCGTACTAGCGGGAGGTGAGACCCAGTACTTC
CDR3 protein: CASSVLAGGETQYF

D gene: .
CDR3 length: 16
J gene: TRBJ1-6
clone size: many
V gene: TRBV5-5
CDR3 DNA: TGTGCCAGCAGCCCGTATTCTGGAGCACGAGGGTCACCCCTCCACTTT
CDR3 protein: CASSPYSGARGSPLHF

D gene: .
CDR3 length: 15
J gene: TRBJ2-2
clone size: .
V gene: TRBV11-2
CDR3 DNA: TGTGCCAGCATCCGAGGGGGGGGCAACACCGGGGAGCTGTTTTTT
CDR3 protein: CASIRGGGNTGELFF

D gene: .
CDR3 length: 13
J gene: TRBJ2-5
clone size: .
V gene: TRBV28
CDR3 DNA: TGTGCCAGCAGTTTAACAACAGGGAAGTCGGCGTACTTC
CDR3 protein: CASSLTTGKSAYF

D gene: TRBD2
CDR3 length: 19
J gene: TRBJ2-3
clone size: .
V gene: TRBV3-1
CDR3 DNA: TGTGCCAGCAGCGACGGACTAGCGGGAGTCAGCCTACCCACAGATACGCAGTATTTT
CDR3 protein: CASSDGLAGVSLPTDTQYF

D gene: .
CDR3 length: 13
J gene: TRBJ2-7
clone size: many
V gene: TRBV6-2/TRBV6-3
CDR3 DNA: TGTGCCAGCACGAACAGGGAGCTGGACGAGCAGTACTTC
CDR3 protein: CASTNRELDEQYF

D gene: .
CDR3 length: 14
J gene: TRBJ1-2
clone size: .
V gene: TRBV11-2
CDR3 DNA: TGTGCCAGCAGCTTGGGCCTAGGAGGGGATGGCTACACCTTC
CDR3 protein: CASSLGLGGDGYTF

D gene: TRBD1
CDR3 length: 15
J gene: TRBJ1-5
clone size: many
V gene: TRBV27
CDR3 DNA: TGTGCCAGCAGTGTCAGACAGGGTAGCAATCAGCCCCAGCATTTT
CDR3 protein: CASSVRQGSNQPQHF

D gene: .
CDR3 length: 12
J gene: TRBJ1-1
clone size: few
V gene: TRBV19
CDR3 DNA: TGTGCCAGTAGTATCTCGAGGGGTGAAGCTTTCTTT
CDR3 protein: CASSISRGEAFF

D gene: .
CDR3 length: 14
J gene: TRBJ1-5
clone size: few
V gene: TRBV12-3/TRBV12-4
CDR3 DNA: TGTGCCAGCAGTTTCACAGGGTTGGATCAGCCCCAGCATTTT
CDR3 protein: CASSFTGLDQPQHF

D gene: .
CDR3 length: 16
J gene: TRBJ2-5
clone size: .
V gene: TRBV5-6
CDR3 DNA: TGTGCCAGCAGCTTGGGAGCAGTCAGTATCCAAGAGACCCAGTACTTC
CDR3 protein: CASSLGAVSIQETQYF

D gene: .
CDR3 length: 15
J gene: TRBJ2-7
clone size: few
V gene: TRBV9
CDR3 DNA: TGTGCCAGCAGCGCCGAGGACGGAAGTAACTACGAGCAGTACTTC
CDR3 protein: CASSAEDGSNYEQYF

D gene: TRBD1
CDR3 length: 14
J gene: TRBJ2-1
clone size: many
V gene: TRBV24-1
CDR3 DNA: TGTGCCACCAGTGATCCGGGACAGAAAGTTGAGCAGTTCTTC
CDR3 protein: CATSDPGQKVEQFF

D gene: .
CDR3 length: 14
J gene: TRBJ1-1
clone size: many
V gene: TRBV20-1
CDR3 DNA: TGCAGTGCTAGCCCCAACCTCGGGAACACTGAAGCTTTCTTT
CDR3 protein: CSASPNLGNTEAFF

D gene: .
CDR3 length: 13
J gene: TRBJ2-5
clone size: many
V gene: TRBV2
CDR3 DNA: TGTGCCAGCAGACCCCGACAGGTCGGGACCCAGTACTTC
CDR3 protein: CASRPRQVGTQYF

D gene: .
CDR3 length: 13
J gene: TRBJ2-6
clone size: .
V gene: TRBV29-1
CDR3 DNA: TGCAGCGTGAGGAACTCTGGGGCCAACGTCCTGACTTTC
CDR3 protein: CSVRNSGANVLTF

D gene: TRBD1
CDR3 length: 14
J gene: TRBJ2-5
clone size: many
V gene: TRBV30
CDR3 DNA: TGTGCCTGCACCCGGGACAGGGGTGTGGAGACCCAGTACTTC
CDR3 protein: CACTRDRGVETQYF

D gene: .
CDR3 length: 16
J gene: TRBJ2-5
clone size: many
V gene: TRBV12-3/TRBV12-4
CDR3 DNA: TGTGCCAGCAGTTTCGTGGCAGGGCCCCTAACAGAGACCCAGTACTTC
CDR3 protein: CASSFVAGPLTETQYF

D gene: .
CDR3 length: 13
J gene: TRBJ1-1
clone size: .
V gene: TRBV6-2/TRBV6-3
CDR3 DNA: TGTGCCAGCAGTGCAGAGAGGAACACTGAAGCTTTCTTT
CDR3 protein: CASSAERNTEAFF

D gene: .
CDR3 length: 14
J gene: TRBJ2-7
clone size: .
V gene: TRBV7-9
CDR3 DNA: TGTGCCAGCAGCTTAAGCGGATTCTCCTACGAGCAGTACTTC
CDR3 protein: CASSLSGFSYEQYF

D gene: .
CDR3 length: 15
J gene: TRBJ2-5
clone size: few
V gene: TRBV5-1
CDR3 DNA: TGCGCCAGCACCGGCTGGACAGCGACCGAAGAGACCCAGTACTTC
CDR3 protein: CASTGWTATEETQYF

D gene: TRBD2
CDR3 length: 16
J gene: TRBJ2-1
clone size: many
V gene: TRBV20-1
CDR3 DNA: TGCAGTGCTAGAGGGACTAGCGGGACTACCTACAATGAGCAGTTCTTC
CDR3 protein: CSARGTSGTTYNEQFF

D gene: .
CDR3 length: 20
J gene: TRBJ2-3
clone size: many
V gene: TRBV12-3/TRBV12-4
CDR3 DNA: TGTGCCAGCAGTTTAGAAGGGTGGGGCGGAATGAGTGTGGGCACAGATACGCAGTATTTT
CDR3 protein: CASSLEGWGGMSVGTDTQYF

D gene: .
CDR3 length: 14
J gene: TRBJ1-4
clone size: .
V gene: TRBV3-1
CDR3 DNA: TGTGCCAGCAGCCAAGTTCGGGGGCGTGAAAAACTGTTTTTT
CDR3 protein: CASSQVRGREKLFF

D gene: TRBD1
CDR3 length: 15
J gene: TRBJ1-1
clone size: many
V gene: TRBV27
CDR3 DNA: TGTGCCAGCAGTAGTGTCAGGGGGCCCGGTACTGAAGCTTTCTTT
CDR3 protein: CASSSVRGPGTEAFF

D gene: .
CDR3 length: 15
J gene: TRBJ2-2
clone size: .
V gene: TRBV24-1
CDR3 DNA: TGTGCCACCAGTGATCAGTCATCCGTCCCCGGGGAGCTGTTTTTT
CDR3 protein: CATSDQSSVPGELFF